This paragraph covers one TCR beta chain sequence. This sample is part of a study of T cell responses to AZD1222 COVID-19 vaccine. Assay used: immunoSEQ multiplex PCR; TCRdb lists only in-frame clones, some missing. The sample has under 150,000 clones; 92% are singletons. The sequenced sample was peripheral blood, obtained on day 0 of AZD1222 vaccination. The origin of this receptor is an adult in good health.

Here the CDR3 DNA reads TGTGCCAGCAGCGAGAGGGCCTACGAGCAGTACTTC. It is translated as CASSERAYEQYF. The chain links TRBV9 to TRBJ2-7; the D gene is possibly TRBD2 (5 bases). The CDR3 is 12 amino acids. Germline assignment: CDR1 SGDLS and CDR2 YYNGEE. V shed 3 bases and J shed 2 bases, with 6 bases lying between them.